The clone carrying this T cell receptor beta chain appeared many times. The data are from a study of regulatory T cells in long-lasting Graves disease. Arm-PCR of CDR3 regions and iRepertoire HTBI primers were the basis on which TCR beta libraries were built. TCRdb reprocessed the multiplex PCR reads via MiXCR and lists one record per CDR3 protein. In the table there are about 360,000 distinct CDR3 sequences, 15% to 20% of which are singletons. Looked up from germline, CDR1 is SGHAT and CDR2 is FQNNGV. This CDR3 is 15 amino acids long. V was cut by 3 bases and J by 3 bases, with 13 bases left in between. Sample time point: newly diagnosed GD, antithyroid drugs for less than 3 months. RNA isolated from PBMCs was used to make the TCR library. These data were also reused for a study on T cells in Graves' hyperthyroidism and ophthalmopathy.

This receptor was obtained from a woman aged 18-29 years with Graves disease. The chain recombines TRBV11-2 with TRBJ2-3, with D maybe TRBD2 (5 bases). The specimen comprised peripheral blood mononuclear cells (PBMCs), sampled at new diagnosis, from a patient treated with antithyroid drugs. The CDR3 loop reads CASSFSGSRTDTQYF. The DNA for the CDR3 is TGTGCCAGCAGCTTCAGCGGCAGTCGAACAGATACGCAGTATTTT.